These 28 T cell receptor beta chains were all obtained from the same sample, sequenced in a study of shared clonotypes between healthy human individuals. This table comes from immunoSEQ multiplex PCR, and its TCRdb copy is limited to in-frame clones, with some not included. This table holds around 1.6 million clones, roughly 98% found once. The sample comprised naive CD4+ T cells sorted from blood. Subset specified: CD45RA+ positively selected. The source of these receptors is a young man in good health.

The V gene is TRBV5-5, the J gene TRBJ2-5; 11 positions match TRBD1. The V gene end was trimmed by 2 bases and the J gene end by 4 bases; junction bases not matched to a gene: 7. CDR3 length: 16 amino acids. The V gene's germline CDR1 is SGHKS and CDR2 YYEKEE (reference sequence). Here the CDR3 DNA reads TGTGCCAGCAGCTTTACCGGGACAGGGGGTCTAGAGACCCAGTACTTC. It specifies CASSFTGTGGLETQYF.

The DNA of the CDR3 is TGTGCCAGCAGCCAGGGACTAGTTTACGAGCAGTACTTC. Encoded protein: CASSQGLVYEQYF. This chain joins TRBV7-6 and TRBJ2-7; TRBD2 matches at 8 bases. In germline, CDR1 is SGHVS, CDR2 FNYEAQ. CDR3 length: 13 residues. The V and J ends lost 5 bases and 4 bases, in that order; junction bases with no gene match: 4.

J is TRBJ1-5 and V is TRBV7-3, with 8 bases aligning to TRBD1. Trimming cost V 4 bases and J 1 base; bases outside gene matches: 12. CDR3 length: 18 amino acids. Looked up from germline, CDR1 is SGHTA and CDR2 is FQGTGA. Here the CDR3 DNA reads TGTGCCAGCAGCTCCGCGACGGACAGGGTCGACAGCAATCAGCCCCAGCATTTT. It codes for CASSSATDRVDSNQPQHF.

This chain uses TRBV11-2 with TRBJ1-1; D might be TRBD1 (6 bases). Trimming removed 5 bases from V and 4 bases from J, with 20 bases in between. CDR1 is SGHAT and CDR2 is FQNNGV in the germline V gene. This CDR3 spans 16 amino acids. CDR3 coding DNA: TGTGCCAGCAGCCCCGGTCCTTACAGGGATCGCACTGAAGCTTTCTTT. Translating it yields CASSPGPYRDRTEAFF. The full variable domain, with the rest looked up from reference TRBV11-2 and TRBJ1-1, is EAGVAQSPRYKIIEKRQSVAFWCNPISGHATLYWYQQILGQGPKLLIQFQNNGVVDDSQLPKDRFSAERLKGVDSTLKIQPAKLEDSAVYLCASSPGPYRDRTEAFFGQGTRLTVV.

The J gene is TRBJ2-1, the V gene TRBV6-6; 10 positions agree with TRBD2. The V segment lost 2 bases and the J segment 7 bases; nucleotides outside the gene matches: 8. The CDR3 runs to 16 residues. Germline CDR1 is MNHNY and CDR2 is SVGAGI (reference sequence). The CDR3 DNA reads TGTGCCAGCAGTTACACCTCGACTAGCGGGTCGAATGAGCAGTTCTTC. Its translation: CASSYTSTSGSNEQFF.

This clone was picked up one time. The chain uses TRBV5-4 and TRBJ2-1; 7 bases fit TRBD2. CDR3 length: 15 amino acids. Germline V gene lookup returns CDR1 SGHNT and CDR2 YYREEE (reference sequence). After removal of 6 bases from V and 9 bases from J, the junction contained 15 bases not matched to a gene. The DNA for the CDR3 is TGTGCCAGCAAGTCTTGGCGGGAGAGTATGGGTGAGCAGTTCTTC. This codes for CASKSWRESMGEQFF.

The V call is TRBV10-3, the J call TRBJ1-5; D unresolved. Germline V gene lookup returns CDR1 ENHRY and CDR2 SYGVKD. V was pared by 1 base and J by 5 bases, with 9 bases between. The CDR3 totals 14 residues. The CDR3 protein is CAISEFDFDQPQHF. In DNA form, the CDR3 reads TGTGCCATCAGTGAGTTTGACTTCGATCAGCCCCAGCATTTT.

The J gene is TRBJ2-1, the V gene TRBV28, with TRBD2 as a possible D gene (6 bases). V lost 6 bases and J 7 bases, leaving 25 bases between the germline ends. CDR1 and CDR2 (germline): MDHEN, SYDVKM. The CDR3 loop spans 17 amino acids. CDR3 sequence: CASSPGLGEVKWNEQFF. In nucleotides, the CDR3 is TGTGCCAGCAGCCCAGGACTTGGGGAGGTGAAGTGGAATGAGCAGTTCTTC.

This sequence joins TRBV28 and TRBJ2-3, with D perhaps matching TRBD1 or TRBD2 (5 bases each). The CDR3 consists of 14 residues. Germline V gives CDR1 MDHEN, CDR2 SYDVKM. Trimming took off 2 bases at V and 7 bases at J, with 13 bases between the two ends. CDR3 amino acids: CASSLRGPGYTQYF. The CDR3 DNA follows: TGTGCCAGCAGTTTAAGGGGACCGGGCTATACGCAGTATTTT.

CDR3 amino acids: CASSFRRTLEQYF. CDR3 in DNA: TGTGCCAGCAGTTTCAGGCGTACCTTGGAGCAGTACTTC. This chain links TRBV27 with TRBJ2-7; D uncertain. This CDR3 contains 13 residues. Germline CDR1 MNHEY, CDR2 SMNVEV (reference sequence). Trimming took 3 bases from V and 7 from J, leaving 13 bases between them.

V is TRBV6-5 and J is TRBJ2-1; TRBD2 agrees at 12 bases. Unmatched junction bases numbered 3, after V lost 0 bases and J lost 6 bases. Germline CDR1 reads MNHEY; CDR2 reads SVGAGI. The CDR3 runs to 16 residues. The CDR3 spells CASSYSTSGRTNEQFF. The CDR3 DNA sequence: TGTGCCAGCAGTTACTCGACTAGCGGGAGAACCAATGAGCAGTTCTTC.

V and J are TRBV11-1 and TRBJ2-3, with 7 bases lining up with TRBD2. V shed 8 bases and J 6 bases; nucleotides not matched to a gene: 11. CDR1 is SGHAT, CDR2 FQDESV, per germline (reference sequence). The CDR3 sequence is 14 residues long. The CDR3 loop is CASALQAGTDTQYF. CDR3 nucleotides: TGTGCCAGCGCCCTCCAAGCGGGGACCGATACGCAGTATTTT.

The chain combines TRBV5-1 with TRBJ2-5; D not resolved. Trimming removed 0 bases from V and 5 bases from J, with 5 bases in between. The CDR3 is 12 residues long. Per the germline V gene, CDR1 is SGHRS and CDR2 is YFSETQ. The chain's CDR3 is CASSLASETQYF. The CDR3 DNA sequence: TGCGCCAGCAGCTTGGCCTCTGAGACCCAGTACTTC.

The chain combines TRBV5-4 with TRBJ2-7; D gene ambiguous. The CDR3 length is 11 residues. Germline CDR1 and CDR2: SGHNT and YYREEE (reference sequence). Deletions cut 2 bases from V and 7 bases from J, with 7 bases between. Here the CDR3 reads CASSFSGEQYF. In DNA, the CDR3 is TGTGCCAGCAGCTTCTCTGGAGAGCAGTACTTC. Full variable domain (outside the CDR3, taken from reference TRBV5-4 and TRBJ2-7): ETGVTQSPTHLIKTRGQQVTLRCSSQSGHNTVSWYQQALGQGPQFIFQYYREEENGRGNFPPRFSGLQFPNYSSELNVNALELDDSALYLCASSFSGEQYFGPGTRLTVT.

CDR3 protein: CSAPQAFF. The DNA of the CDR3 is TGCAGTGCACCCCAAGCTTTCTTT. The chain has TRBV20-1 and TRBJ1-1; D is unresolved. V lost 6 bases, J lost 9 bases, and 5 bases lay in between. The CDR3 sequence is 8 residues long. CDR1 and CDR2 (germline): DFQATT, SNEGSKA (reference sequence).

This clone was found once. This sequence joins TRBV11-3 and TRBJ2-7; D gene uncertain. V was shortened by 1 base and J by 6 bases, with 10 bases between the two germline ends. There are 13 residues in the CDR3. Germline V gene sequence: CDR1 SGHNT, CDR2 YENEEA. CDR3 nucleotide sequence: TGTGCCAGCAGCTTAGCCCACAGCGCCGAGCAGTACTTC. This sequence encodes CASSLAHSAEQYF.

This rearrangement joins TRBV10-2 to TRBJ2-5, with D perhaps matching TRBD2 (6 bases). Trimming cost V 1 base and J 5 bases, with 11 bases left between them. The germline CDR1 and CDR2 sequences are WSHSY and SAAADI. The CDR3 has 14 amino acids. CDR3 loop: CASSELTGRETQYF. DNA for the CDR3: TGCGCCAGCAGTGAGTTAACGGGGAGGGAGACCCAGTACTTC.

The gene calls are TRBV9 and TRBJ1-2; possibly TRBD1 for D (6 bases). The germline gives CDR1 SGDLS, CDR2 YYNGEE. The germline V and J ends were trimmed by 0 bases and 5 bases, with 14 bases remaining between them. There are 15 residues in the CDR3. CDR3: CASSVALDRQYGYTF. CDR3 nucleotides: TGTGCCAGCAGCGTAGCCTTAGACAGGCAATATGGCTACACCTTC.

The chain joins TRBV6-5 to TRBJ2-1, with D tentatively TRBD1 or TRBD2 (5 bases each). Germline loops: CDR1 MNHEY, CDR2 SVGAGI. This CDR3 is built from 15 residues. V was clipped by 6 bases and J by 2 bases, with 14 bases between them. The CDR3 loop reads CASRSPGLTYNEQFF. DNA of the CDR3: TGTGCCAGCAGATCTCCGGGGCTAACCTACAATGAGCAGTTCTTC.

The chain carries TRBV5-4 and TRBJ2-1; perhaps TRBD2 as D (5 bases). Trimming left V 0 bases short and J 6 bases short, with 10 bases between. The CDR3 extends over 14 amino acids. CDR1 is SGHNT, CDR2 YYREEE, per germline (reference sequence). In DNA form, the CDR3 reads TGTGCCAGCAGCTTGGGTCGGACTTCCAATGAGCAGTTCTTC. This codes for CASSLGRTSNEQFF.

The J gene is TRBJ2-5, the V gene TRBV5-1, with unresolved D. The CDR3 is 11 residues long. V lost 6 bases and J 5 bases, leaving 8 bases between the germline ends. Germline-derived CDR1 and CDR2 are SGHRS and YFSETQ. CDR3 bases: TGCGCCAGCAATGAAAGGGAGACCCAGTACTTC. This translates into CASNERETQYF.

The genes are TRBV5-4 and TRBJ2-7, with 13 bases aligning to TRBD2. The ends lost 4 bases at V and 5 bases at J; junction bases unmatched: 6. The CDR3 consists of 15 residues. CDR1 and CDR2 from the germline V gene are SGHNT and YYREEE (reference sequence). The chain's CDR3 is CASSGRTSGSDEQYF. CDR3 in DNA: TGTGCCAGCAGCGGGAGGACTAGCGGGAGTGACGAGCAGTACTTC.

The genes are TRBV9 and TRBJ2-7; D call uncertain. V lost 0 bases, J lost 5 bases, and 12 bases lay in between. This CDR3 region has 14 residues. Germline-derived CDR1 and CDR2 are SGDLS and YYNGEE. In DNA form, the CDR3 reads TGTGCCAGCAGCGTAGAAGCCCTGGGCAACGAGCAGTACTTC. Residues: CASSVEALGNEQYF.

J is TRBJ2-3 and V is TRBV14; 8 positions agree with TRBD2. Germline V gene lookup returns CDR1 SGHDN and CDR2 FVKESK. V was clipped by 4 bases and J by 4 bases; unmatched bases: 10. This CDR3 contains 16 residues. The CDR3 DNA reads as TGTGCCAGCAGCCCTGGAAAAGCGGGAGAAGCAGATACGCAGTATTTT. As protein: CASSPGKAGEADTQYF.

This chain connects TRBV7-3 to TRBJ2-2; D remains ambiguous. The CDR3 consists of 11 residues. Germline CDR1 reads SGHTA; CDR2 reads FQGTGA. The V end was cut by 5 bases, the J end by 7 bases, with 5 bases between. The CDR3 DNA reads TGTGCCAGCAGCCCTGGCGGGGAGCTGTTTTTT. Amino acids: CASSPGGELFF.

This sequence joins TRBV29-1 and TRBJ2-3; 10 nucleotides agree with TRBD2. Germline lookup yields CDR1 SQVTM and CDR2 ANQGSEA. There are 15 residues in the CDR3. With V trimmed by 5 bases and J by 6 bases, 11 bases remained unmatched. The CDR3 DNA reads TGCAGCGTTTCTACTCGACTAGCGGGTGGTGATACGCAGTATTTT. This translates into CSVSTRLAGGDTQYF.

A single count supports this clone. Other DNA sequences within the sample encode an identical CDR3. The chain employs TRBV5-1 and TRBJ1-1; unclear D gene. V shed 4 bases and J shed 2 bases, with 9 bases lying between them. The CDR3 is 13 amino acids. Per germline, CDR1 SGHRS and CDR2 YFSETQ. CDR3 loop: CASSLRPNTEAFF. The CDR3 DNA reads as TGCGCCAGCAGCCTCCGACCAAACACTGAAGCTTTCTTT.

The V and J genes are TRBV7-9 and TRBJ1-1; 8 bases agree with TRBD1. Germline V gene lookup returns CDR1 SEHNR and CDR2 FQNEAQ (reference sequence). Trimming took 5 bases from V and 5 from J; bases not matched to a gene: 10. This CDR3 comprises 15 residues. Written as DNA, the CDR3 is TGTGCCAGCAGCAGCGGGACAGGAATTCTTACTGAAGCTTTCTTT. This codes for CASSSGTGILTEAFF.